This T cell receptor beta chain was identified during a study of chemoradiotherapy in HPV16-positive cancers. The repertoire was sequenced with immunoSEQ multiplex PCR; TCRdb's copy has only in-frame clones and lacks some. The table includes approximately 50,000 clones, around nine tenths detected once. The CDR3 runs to 13 residues. Germline CDR1 is GTSNPN and CDR2 is SVGIG (reference sequence). V lost 3 bases and J 0 bases, leaving 7 bases between the germline ends. The chain combines TRBV30 with TRBJ2-3; D assignment may be TRBD1 or TRBD2 (5 bases each). The sequencing here drew on blood, taken from a patient who underwent chemoradiotherapy. The sequence derives from a human donor with HPV-associated anogenital cancer. The CDR3 region has the DNA TGTGCCTGGAGGTGGGGGAGCACAGATACGCAGTATTTT. It codes for CAWRWGSTDTQYF.